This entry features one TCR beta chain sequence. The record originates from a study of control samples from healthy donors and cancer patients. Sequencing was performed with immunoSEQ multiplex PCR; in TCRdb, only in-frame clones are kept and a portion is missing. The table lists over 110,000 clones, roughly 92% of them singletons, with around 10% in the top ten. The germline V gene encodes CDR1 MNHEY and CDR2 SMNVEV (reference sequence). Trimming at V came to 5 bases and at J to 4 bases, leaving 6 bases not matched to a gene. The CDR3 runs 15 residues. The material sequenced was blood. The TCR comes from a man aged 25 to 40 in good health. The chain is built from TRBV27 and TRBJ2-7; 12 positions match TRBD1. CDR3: CASSRKGQGAYEQYF. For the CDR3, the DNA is TGTGCCAGCAGTCGAAAGGGACAGGGGGCTTACGAGCAGTACTTC.